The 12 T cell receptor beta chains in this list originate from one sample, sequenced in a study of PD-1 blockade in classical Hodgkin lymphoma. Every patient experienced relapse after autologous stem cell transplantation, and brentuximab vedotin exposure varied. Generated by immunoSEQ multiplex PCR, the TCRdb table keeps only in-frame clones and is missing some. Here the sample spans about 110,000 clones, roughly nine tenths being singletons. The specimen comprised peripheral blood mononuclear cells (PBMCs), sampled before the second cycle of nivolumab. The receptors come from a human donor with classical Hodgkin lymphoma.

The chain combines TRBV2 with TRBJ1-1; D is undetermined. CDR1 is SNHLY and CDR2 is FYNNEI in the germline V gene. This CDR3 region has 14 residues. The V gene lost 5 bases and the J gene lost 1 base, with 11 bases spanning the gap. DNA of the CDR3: TGTGCCAGCAGTAGAGATAGGTGGAACACTGAAGCTTTCTTT. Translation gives CASSRDRWNTEAFF.

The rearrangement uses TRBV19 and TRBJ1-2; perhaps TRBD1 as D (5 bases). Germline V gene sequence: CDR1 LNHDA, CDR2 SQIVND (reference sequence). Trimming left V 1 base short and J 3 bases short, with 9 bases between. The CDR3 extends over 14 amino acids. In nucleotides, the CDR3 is TGTGCCAGTAGTATAGCGGGGCCAGACTATGGCTACACCTTC. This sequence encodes CASSIAGPDYGYTF.

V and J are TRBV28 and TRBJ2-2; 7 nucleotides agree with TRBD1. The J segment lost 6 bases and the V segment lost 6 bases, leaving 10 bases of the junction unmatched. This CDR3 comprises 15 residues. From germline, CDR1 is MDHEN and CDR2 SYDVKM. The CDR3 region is CASSYRTGYPGELFF. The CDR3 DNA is TGTGCCAGCAGCTACCGGACAGGATACCCCGGGGAGCTGTTTTTT.

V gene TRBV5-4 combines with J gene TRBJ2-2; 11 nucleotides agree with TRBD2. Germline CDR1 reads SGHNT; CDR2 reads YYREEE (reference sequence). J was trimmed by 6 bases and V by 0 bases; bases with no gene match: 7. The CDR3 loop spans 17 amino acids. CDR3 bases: TGTGCCAGCAGCTTGGCCGGAATAGCGGGAGGGGCCGGGGAGCTGTTTTTT. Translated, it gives CASSLAGIAGGAGELFF.

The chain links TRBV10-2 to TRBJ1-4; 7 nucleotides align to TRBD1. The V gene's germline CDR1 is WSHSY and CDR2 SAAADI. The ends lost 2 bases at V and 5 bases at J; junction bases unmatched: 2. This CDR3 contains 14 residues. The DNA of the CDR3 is TGCGCCAGCAGTGAGGACAGGGCGAATGAAAAACTGTTTTTT. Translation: CASSEDRANEKLFF.

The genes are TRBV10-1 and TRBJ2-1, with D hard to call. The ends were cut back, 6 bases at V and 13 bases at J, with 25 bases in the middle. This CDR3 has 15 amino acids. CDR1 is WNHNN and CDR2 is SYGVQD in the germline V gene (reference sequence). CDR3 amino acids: CASSETPVPSSYQFF. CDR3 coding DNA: TGCGCCAGCAGCGAGACCCCCGTCCCGTCGAGTTACCAGTTCTTC.

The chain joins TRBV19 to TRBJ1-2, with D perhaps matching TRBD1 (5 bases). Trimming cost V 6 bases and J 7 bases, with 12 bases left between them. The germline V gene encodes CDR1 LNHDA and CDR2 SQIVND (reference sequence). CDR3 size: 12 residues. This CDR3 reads CASSTGPLGYTF. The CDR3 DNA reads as TGTGCCAGTAGCACAGGACCCCTTGGCTACACCTTC.

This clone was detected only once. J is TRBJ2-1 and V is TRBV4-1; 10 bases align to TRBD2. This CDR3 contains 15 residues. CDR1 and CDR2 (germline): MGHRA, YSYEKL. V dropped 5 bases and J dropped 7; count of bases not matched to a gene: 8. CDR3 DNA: TGCGCCAGCAGCTCCCCCGGGACTAGCGAAAATGAGCAGTTCTTC. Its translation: CASSSPGTSENEQFF.

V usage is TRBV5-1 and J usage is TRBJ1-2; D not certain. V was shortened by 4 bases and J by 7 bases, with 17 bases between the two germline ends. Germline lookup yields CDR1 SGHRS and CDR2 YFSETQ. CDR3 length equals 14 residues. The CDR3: CASSLVSGISGYTF. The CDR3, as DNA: TGCGCCAGCAGCCTTGTTTCGGGAATAAGTGGCTACACCTTC.

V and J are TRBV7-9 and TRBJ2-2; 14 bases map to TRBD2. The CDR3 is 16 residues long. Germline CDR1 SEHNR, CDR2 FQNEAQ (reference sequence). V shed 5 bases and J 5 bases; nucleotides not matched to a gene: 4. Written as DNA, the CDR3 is TGTGCCAGCAGCCCTCGGACTAGCGGGAGGACCGGGGAGCTGTTTTTT. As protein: CASSPRTSGRTGELFF.

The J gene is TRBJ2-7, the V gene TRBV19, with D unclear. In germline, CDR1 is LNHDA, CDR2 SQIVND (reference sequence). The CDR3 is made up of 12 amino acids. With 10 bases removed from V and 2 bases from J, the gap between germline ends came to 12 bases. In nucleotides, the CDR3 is TGTGCCACCGCGGACGGTACCTACGAGCAGTACTTC. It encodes CATADGTYEQYF. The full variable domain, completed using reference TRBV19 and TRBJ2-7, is DGGITQSPKYLFRKEGQNVTLSCEQNLNHDAMYWYRQDPGQGLRLIYYSQIVNDFQKGDIAEGYSVSREKKESFPLTVTSAQKNPTAFYLCATADGTYEQYFGPGTRLTVT.

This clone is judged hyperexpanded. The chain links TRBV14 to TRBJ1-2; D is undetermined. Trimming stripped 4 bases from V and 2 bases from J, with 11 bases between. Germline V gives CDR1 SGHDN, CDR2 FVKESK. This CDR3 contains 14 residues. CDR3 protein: CASSPLSDNYGYTF. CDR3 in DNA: TGTGCCAGCAGCCCCCTATCGGACAACTATGGCTACACCTTC.